Below are 32 T cell receptor beta chains sequenced from a single sample in a study of spatial heterogeneity in lung cancer (dated by TCRdb to about 2019). The research as a whole found: The number of expanded intratumoral alpha and beta TCRs correlated with the tumor nonsynonymous mutation count.

Their antigens remain unidentified. In light of the paper, this sample's time point label describes: sample taken at primary tumor resection. The method was 5' RACE. For sequencing, a NextSeq 500 was employed. TCRdb applied fastp at Q25 and MiXCR to the public reads, then kept only in-frame beta chains. Identical CDR3 protein sequences are pooled into one entry, listed with their most common genes and DNA. Recorded for this sample are about 27,000 distinct CDR3 sequences; 7.1% of them occurred a single time. The ten largest make up about 24% of the sample. The source was lung tumor tissue, collected at surgery. The source of these receptors is a male donor with early-stage non-small cell lung cancer.

This clonotype was seen many times. The chain combines TRBV29-1 with TRBJ1-2; D uncertain. Germline V gene sequence: CDR1 SQVTM, CDR2 ANQGSEA. CDR3 length equals 14 residues. Trimming cost V 3 bases and J 7 bases, with 18 bases left between them. The DNA for the CDR3 is TGCAGCGTTGATCACCGGGAGACGGCCGTTGGCTACACCTTC. It is translated as CSVDHRETAVGYTF.

This clonotype was recorded at least ten times. The chain links TRBV6-6 to TRBJ1-4; tentative D call: TRBD1 (5 bases). V lost 6 bases, J lost 6 bases, and 23 bases lay in between. This CDR3 comprises 17 residues. CDR1 and CDR2 (germline): MNHNY, SVGAGI (reference sequence). This CDR3 reads CASRPGPGTVWDEKLFF. The CDR3 DNA sequence: TGTGCCAGCAGACCCGGGCCAGGGACGGTTTGGGATGAAAAACTGTTTTTT.

Ten or more counts support this clonotype. The gene calls are TRBV7-9 and TRBJ1-1; D call uncertain. This CDR3 comprises 14 residues. Germline CDR1 and CDR2: SEHNR and FQNEAQ (reference sequence). Trimming pared 5 bases from V and 4 bases from J, leaving 14 bases between. For the CDR3, the DNA is TGTGCCAGCAGCGCGATCCGGGTTCTCACTGAAGCTTTCTTT. Encoded protein: CASSAIRVLTEAFF.

This clonotype was seen only a few times. The V and J genes are TRBV28 and TRBJ2-7, with 12 nucleotides matching TRBD1. V dropped 3 bases and J dropped 7; count of bases not matched to a gene: 4. The CDR3 covers 14 residues. Looked up from germline, CDR1 is MDHEN and CDR2 is SYDVKM. The DNA of the CDR3 is TGTGCCAGCAGTTTTGGGACAGGGGGCATGGAGCAGTACTTC. This codes for CASSFGTGGMEQYF.

The CDR3 DNA is TGCAGTGCTAAGGGAGGCGGGAGTGAAAAACTGTTTTTT. The encoded protein is CSAKGGGSEKLFF. The chain combines TRBV20-1 with TRBJ1-4, with D uncertain. The V end was cut by 4 bases, the J end by 7 bases, with 13 bases between. Germline-derived CDR1 and CDR2 are DFQATT and SNEGSKA (reference sequence). The CDR3 runs 13 residues.

CDR3 amino acids: CASSQDRTKRTDTQYF. The CDR3 bases are TGCGCCAGCAGCCAAGATAGGACCAAGCGCACAGATACGCAGTATTTT. The rearrangement links TRBV4-3 to TRBJ2-3, with D uncertain. Germline lookup yields CDR1 LGHNA and CDR2 YSLEER. V was cut by 0 bases and J by 1 base, with 11 bases left in between. The CDR3 extends over 16 amino acids.

The J gene is TRBJ2-7, the V gene TRBV29-1, with D hard to call. The V gene lost 0 bases and the J gene lost 0 bases, with 9 bases spanning the gap. The CDR3 loop spans 14 amino acids. Looked up from germline, CDR1 is SQVTM and CDR2 is ANQGSEA. CDR3 bases: TGCAGCGTTGAAGATCCCAGAGCCTCCTACGAGCAGTACTTC. This translates into CSVEDPRASYEQYF.

In its sample, this clonotype was seen many times. The J gene is TRBJ1-2, the V gene TRBV7-9; D perhaps matches TRBD1 (5 bases). Germline V lookup: CDR1 SEHNR, CDR2 FQNEAQ (reference sequence). Trimming took off 2 bases at V and 3 bases at J, with 10 bases between the two ends. This CDR3 contains 14 residues. CDR3 coding DNA: TGTGCCAGCAGCTTACCGGGGCAATACTATGGCTACACCTTC. Translation: CASSLPGQYYGYTF.

This clonotype was seen ten or more times. The chain joins TRBV4-1 to TRBJ1-4; D remains unclear. Germline V gene data show CDR1 as MGHRA and CDR2 as YSYEKL. The CDR3 consists of 16 residues. The V end was cut by 1 base, the J end by 3 bases, with 12 bases between. For the CDR3, the DNA is TGCGCCAGCAGCCAAGGGCCGGGGAGGGCTAATGAAAAACTGTTTTTT. Its protein is CASSQGPGRANEKLFF.

This clonotype occurred a few times. This chain connects TRBV6-2 or TRBV6-3 to TRBJ1-5, with 8 bases aligning to TRBD1. Losses at the gene ends were 4 bases for V and 6 bases for J; bases not matched to a gene: 2. The CDR3 has 13 residues. Germline-derived CDR1 and CDR2 are MNHEY and SVGEGT. The CDR3, as DNA: TGTGCCAGCAGTTCCGACAGGGGTCAGCCCCAGCATTTT. This gives the protein CASSSDRGQPQHF.

J is TRBJ2-7 and V is TRBV20-1; 10 bases map to TRBD2. Trimming at V came to 4 bases and at J to 5 bases, leaving 8 bases not matched to a gene. CDR3 length: 14 amino acids. Germline CDR1 DFQATT, CDR2 SNEGSKA (reference sequence). CDR3 sequence: CSANQRGGGHEQYF. For the CDR3, the DNA is TGCAGTGCTAACCAGCGGGGGGGTGGCCACGAGCAGTACTTC.

The chain uses TRBV5-1 and TRBJ2-5, with D unclear. The V gene's germline CDR1 is SGHRS and CDR2 YFSETQ. V was trimmed by 4 bases and J by 3 bases, leaving 4 bases between them. The CDR3 spans 11 residues. The CDR3 protein is CASSDKETQYF. CDR3 in DNA: TGCGCCAGCAGCGACAAAGAGACCCAGTACTTC.

V is TRBV5-4 and J is TRBJ2-3; TRBD1 agrees at 10 bases. CDR1 SGHNT and CDR2 YYREEE come from the germline V gene (reference sequence). With 4 bases clipped from V and 6 bases from J, the junction kept 8 bases outside the gene matches. There are 15 residues in the CDR3. The CDR3 coding sequence is TGTGCCAGCAGCCGGGACAGGGGAGGATCGGATACGCAGTATTTT. Amino acid sequence: CASSRDRGGSDTQYF.

This clonotype was observed a handful of times. This chain connects TRBV15 to TRBJ1-6; 11 bases fit TRBD1. Per germline, CDR1 LNHNV and CDR2 YYDKDF (reference sequence). V was pared by 5 bases and J by 7 bases, with 4 bases of the junction left unmatched. This CDR3 is built from 15 residues. The CDR3 DNA reads as TGTGCCACCAGCGGCCGGGACAGGGGGAATTCACCCCTCCACTTT. Protein product: CATSGRDRGNSPLHF. The full variable domain, its missing parts supplied by reference TRBV15 and TRBJ1-6, is DAMVIQNPRYQVTQFGKPVTLSCSQTLNHNVMYWYQQKSSQAPKLLFHYYDKDFNNEADTPDNFQSRRPNTSFCFLDIRSPGLGDTAMYLCATSGRDRGNSPLHFGNGTRLTVT.

This clonotype was seen more than once but under ten times. V is TRBV7-2 and J is TRBJ1-3; D is undetermined. V was pared by 2 bases and J by 0 bases, with 14 bases between. This CDR3 region has 17 residues. Germline CDR1 SGHTA, CDR2 FQGNSA. CDR3 bases: TGTGCCAGCAGCTTAACTGTTCTCGGAAACTCTGGAAACACCATATATTTT. Amino acids: CASSLTVLGNSGNTIYF.

Sample share makes this clonotype medium-sized (0.01 to 0.1%). The chain has TRBV6-2 or TRBV6-3 and TRBJ2-2; D may correspond to TRBD1 or TRBD2 (5 bases each). V was pared by 2 bases and J by 4 bases, with 20 bases between. This CDR3 has 18 residues. CDR1 is MNHEY and CDR2 is SVGEGT in the germline V gene. In DNA form, the CDR3 reads TGTGCCAGCAGTTACCCTACCGGGACCCTAAGGGGCACCGGGGAGCTGTTTTTT. Translation: CASSYPTGTLRGTGELFF.

In this sample, this clonotype turned up many times. V gene TRBV5-6 combines with J gene TRBJ1-2; 9 nucleotides agree with TRBD1. CDR3 length: 18 amino acids. J gave up 5 bases and V 3 bases, and 17 bases lay outside the gene matches. Germline loops: CDR1 SGHDT, CDR2 YYEEEE. The CDR3 here is CASSWPGQGYTVGYGYTF. CDR3 DNA sequence: TGTGCCAGCAGCTGGCCGGGACAGGGCTACACCGTTGGATATGGCTACACCTTC.

This clonotype has a count of ten or more. In DNA form, the CDR3 reads TGTGCCAGCAGGCGGACCTCTGGAAACACCATATATTTT. It is translated as CASRRTSGNTIYF. The chain employs TRBV3-1 and TRBJ1-3; D is ambiguous. Trimming removed 6 bases at V and 0 bases at J, with 6 bases between. The CDR3 totals 13 residues. Germline V gene data show CDR1 as LGHDT and CDR2 as YNNKEL (reference sequence).

The gene calls are TRBV3-1 and TRBJ1-6, with D perhaps TRBD1 (5 bases). Germline lookup yields CDR1 LGHDT and CDR2 YNNKEL (reference sequence). The CDR3 covers 14 residues. Trimming removed 1 base at V and 19 bases at J, with 20 bases between. The CDR3 DNA reads TGTGCCAGCAGCCAAGGAGAGGCAGGAAGCAGGGCTCACTTT. Its translation: CASSQGEAGSRAHF.

This clonotype was detected ten times or more. CDR3 sequence reads: CASSYGTGVGQPQHF. The CDR3 nucleotides read TGTGCCAGCAGTTACGGGACAGGGGTTGGGCAGCCCCAGCATTTT. The J gene is TRBJ1-5, the V gene TRBV6-5, with TRBD1 matching over 10 bases. J was trimmed by 7 bases and V by 2 bases; bases with no gene match: 5. Germline V gene lookup returns CDR1 MNHEY and CDR2 SVGAGI. This CDR3 is built from 15 residues.

The chain couples TRBV5-1 to TRBJ2-7; possible D gene TRBD2, 6 bases. CDR3 length equals 13 residues. Trimming pared 7 bases from V and 6 bases from J, leaving 17 bases between. Germline V gene data show CDR1 as SGHRS and CDR2 as YFSETQ. The CDR3 sequence: CASYRDFEGEQYF. The CDR3 nucleotides are TGCGCCAGCTATCGGGACTTCGAGGGCGAGCAGTACTTC.

This clonotype was detected ten times or more. The genes are TRBV4-2 and TRBJ2-3; D unclear. Per germline, CDR1 LGHNA and CDR2 YNFKEQ. V lost 1 base and J 2 bases, leaving 4 bases between the germline ends. The CDR3 totals 13 residues. CDR3 sequence (DNA): TGTGCCAGCAGCCAAGGCCACACAGATACGCAGTATTTT. Its translation: CASSQGHTDTQYF.

This clonotype was counted a few times. The chain links TRBV19 to TRBJ2-1; D ambiguous. The germline V gene encodes CDR1 LNHDA and CDR2 SQIVND (reference sequence). The CDR3 extends over 15 amino acids. The germline V and J ends were trimmed by 3 bases and 0 bases, with 9 bases remaining between them. The CDR3 sequence is CASSILSSSYNEQFF. CDR3 DNA sequence: TGTGCCAGTAGTATCCTCTCGAGCTCCTACAATGAGCAGTTCTTC.

The CDR3 here is CASSFRRTGDNQPQHF. DNA for the CDR3: TGTGCCAGCAGTTTCCGACGGACAGGGGATAATCAGCCCCAGCATTTT. The chain joins TRBV28 to TRBJ1-5, with 9 bases fitting TRBD1. The CDR3 loop spans 16 amino acids. The V and J ends lost 3 bases and 4 bases, in that order; junction bases with no gene match: 7. Germline lookup yields CDR1 MDHEN and CDR2 SYDVKM.

In this sample, this clonotype turned up a few times. The chain employs TRBV7-2 and TRBJ2-3; 10 positions match TRBD2. This CDR3 spans 15 amino acids. Germline values: CDR1 SGHTA, CDR2 FQGNSA. The ends lost 4 bases at V and 6 bases at J; junction bases unmatched: 7. CDR3 DNA: TGTGCCAGCAGCTCGAGCGGGGGGGCCGGTGATACGCAGTATTTT. It yields the protein CASSSSGGAGDTQYF.

This clonotype has a count of ten or more. The V and J genes are TRBV18 and TRBJ1-5, with TRBD1 matching over 7 bases. CDR1 is KGHSH, CDR2 LQKENI, per germline. This CDR3 has 14 amino acids. V lost 10 bases, J lost 0 bases, and 6 bases stayed unmatched. The CDR3 sequence: CATSQGDSNQPQHF. The CDR3 DNA reads TGTGCCACCTCCCAGGGGGATAGCAATCAGCCCCAGCATTTT.

This clonotype came up many times. The rearrangement links TRBV7-2 to TRBJ1-5; D is undetermined. The length of the CDR3 is 12 residues. Germline assignment: CDR1 SGHTA and CDR2 FQGNSA. Trimming pared 3 bases from V and 9 bases from J, leaving 9 bases between. Here the CDR3 DNA reads TGTGCCAGCAGCTTGGACGATCCGCCCCAGCATTTT. Translation gives CASSLDDPPQHF.

Many counts were recorded for this clonotype. This chain links TRBV7-6 with TRBJ2-5; D is possibly TRBD2 (5 bases). Germline CDR1 reads SGHVS; CDR2 reads FNYEAQ. With 6 bases removed from V and 3 bases from J, the gap between germline ends came to 8 bases. This CDR3 contains 12 residues. The CDR3 region is CASRGREETQYF. CDR3 in DNA: TGTGCCAGCAGGGGGAGAGAAGAGACCCAGTACTTC. Full variable domain (rest looked up from reference TRBV7-6 and TRBJ2-5): GAGVSQSPRYKVTKRGQDVALRCDPISGHVSLYWYRQALGQGPEFLTYFNYEAQQDKSGLPNDRFSAERPEGSISTLTIQRTEQRDSAMYRCASRGREETQYFGPGTRLLVL.

This clonotype was detected ten times or more. The rearrangement links TRBV7-9 to TRBJ2-3, with D perhaps matching TRBD1 (6 bases). The V end was cut by 3 bases, the J end by 2 bases, with 18 bases between. This CDR3 is built from 17 residues. CDR1 SEHNR and CDR2 FQNEAQ come from the germline V gene (reference sequence). CDR3 nucleotides: TGTGCCAGCAGCTTGGGATCCGGACAGCGGAACACAGATACGCAGTATTTT. Translating gives CASSLGSGQRNTDTQYF.

This clonotype was seen ten or more times. The V gene is TRBV27, the J gene TRBJ1-1; D unresolved. There are 14 residues in the CDR3. The germline V gene encodes CDR1 MNHEY and CDR2 SMNVEV (reference sequence). Trimming left V 6 bases short and J 2 bases short, with 13 bases between. CDR3 in DNA: TGTGCCAGCAGGGGCGGACTCTTCAACACTGAAGCTTTCTTT. Amino acid sequence: CASRGGLFNTEAFF.

The chain links TRBV28 to TRBJ1-5; D gene uncertain. Germline V gene data show CDR1 as MDHEN and CDR2 as SYDVKM. The V gene lost 7 bases and the J gene lost 7 bases, with 11 bases spanning the gap. The CDR3 loop spans 12 amino acids. CDR3 amino acids: CASTIPRQPQHF. The CDR3 nucleotides read TGTGCCAGCACAATCCCGAGGCAGCCCCAGCATTTT.

This clonotype was seen a handful of times. This rearrangement joins TRBV7-2 to TRBJ2-3; the match to TRBD2 covers 8 bases. CDR3 length equals 15 residues. The J segment lost 1 base and the V segment lost 5 bases, leaving 5 bases of the junction unmatched. The germline CDR1 and CDR2 sequences are SGHTA and FQGNSA. CDR3 residues: CASSQQAGGTDTQYF. In DNA form, the CDR3 reads TGTGCCAGCAGCCAACAAGCGGGGGGCACAGATACGCAGTATTTT. The whole variable domain, filled in from reference TRBV7-2 and TRBJ2-3, reads GAGVSQSPSNKVTEKGKDVELRCDPISGHTALYWYRQSLGQGLEFLIYFQGNSAPDKSGLPSDRFSAERTGGSVSTLTIQRTQQEDSAVYLCASSQQAGGTDTQYFGPGTRLTVL.